There are many counts of the clone carrying this T cell receptor beta chain. This record belongs to a study of early T cells in non-severe SARS-CoV-2 infection. On the study more broadly: Bulk RNA taken from unsorted whole blood was sequenced, leaving chains unpaired.

The CDR3 is 13 residues long. Trimming pared 5 bases from V and 3 bases from J, leaving 11 bases between. The germline V gene encodes CDR1 MNHEY and CDR2 SVGAGI. As part of library construction, unique molecular identifiers were attached to individual cDNA molecules. A single record per CDR3 protein comes from TCRdb applying MiXCR to the 5' RACE reads. Found here are roughly 80,000 distinct CDR3 sequences, roughly 12% of them singletons; the top ten hold 12%. This clonotype originated in an adult who was a healthcare worker with PCR-confirmed SARS-CoV-2 infection or an uninfected control (not recorded which). The rearrangement uses TRBV6-5 and TRBJ2-7, with D unresolved. The sequenced sample was whole blood, obtained at baseline. The CDR3 DNA follows: TGTGCCAGCAGTGAAGGCATCGGCTACGAGCAGTACTTC. Its protein product is CASSEGIGYEQYF.